A selection of T cell receptor beta chains follows, all from one sample in a study of blood T cell repertoires in COVID-19. Here immunoSEQ multiplex PCR was the method, and the copy in TCRdb shows in-frame clones only, minus some. The table has 110,000 to 150,000 clones, under 90% seen once; the top ten hold around 8.8%. Sequencing was carried out using peripheral blood. These TCRs come from a human donor in a cohort sampled during active COVID-19. The CDR3 runs from the conserved cysteine through the conserved F or W. The D gene is left open where the match is weak. A clone size is listed for some rows: how often the clone was seen (once, few, many), or a class if it is expanded.

TGCGCCAGCAGGCAGGGTACTAGCACAGATACGCAGTATTTT CASRQGTSTDTQYF TRBV5-1 . TRBJ2-3 .
TGTGCCAGCAGTTTCAGACAGGCTCCTAACTATGGCTACACCTTC CASSFRQAPNYGYTF TRBV27 . TRBJ1-2 .
TGTGCCAGCAGTTTAAACCCCGGGACAGGGGGGCGAGGGTGGCAAGAGACCCAGTACTTC CASSLNPGTGGRGWQETQYF TRBV28 . TRBJ2-5 TRBD1
TGCGCCAGCAGCTTGGCGGACAGAAGGCATGGGAACACTGAAGCTTTCTTT CASSLADRRHGNTEAFF TRBV5-1 . TRBJ1-1 .
TGTGCCAGTACACGGACAGGACCGAAAACTAACTATGGCTACACCTTC CASTRTGPKTNYGYTF TRBV19 . TRBJ1-2 TRBD1
TGCGCCAGCAGCCAAAGACAGGGCCCCTACGAGCAGTACTTC CASSQRQGPYEQYF TRBV4-3 few TRBJ2-7 TRBD1
TGCAGCGTCCCCGGAGAATACGAGCAGTACTTC CSVPGEYEQYF TRBV29-1 . TRBJ2-7 .
TGCGCCAGCAGCCCGCCGGGACAGTTGAGCACAGATACGCAGTATTTT CASSPPGQLSTDTQYF TRBV5-1 . TRBJ2-3 TRBD1
TGTGCCAGCAGCGCACGCTCGGGGAGGTGGGAGACCCAGTACTTC CASSARSGRWETQYF TRBV9 . TRBJ2-5 .
TGTGCCACCAGCACCCCCCCGGGAAGGGAGTCGAATACTGAAGCTTTCTTT CATSTPPGRESNTEAFF TRBV15 few TRBJ1-1 .
TGTGCCAGCAGCCCATACGGGAGGGCAAATTGGCCGACCCAGTACTTC CASSPYGRANWPTQYF TRBV5-6 once TRBJ2-5 TRBD2
TGTGCCAGCAGGTCGACAGGGGGCGTATACTTC CASRSTGGVYF TRBV6-5 . TRBJ2-7 TRBD1
TGCGCCAGCAGCCAAGGGGGGACTCACTCTGCAACTAATGAAAAACTGTTTTTT CASSQGGTHSATNEKLFF TRBV4-3 . TRBJ1-4 .
TGTGCCAGCAGCTTTGGGACAGGGGGTATCGGCTCTGGAAACACCATATATTTT CASSFGTGGIGSGNTIYF TRBV5-8 . TRBJ1-3 TRBD1
TGCGCCAGCAGCCAGCGAGGGTCCAACAATGAGCAGTTCTTC CASSQRGSNNEQFF TRBV5-1 . TRBJ2-1 .
TGTGCCAGCAGCTTCAAAGCGGGAGGGGGAGATACGCAGTATTTT CASSFKAGGGDTQYF TRBV7-3 . TRBJ2-3 TRBD2
TGTGCCAGCAGCTTAAGCGCCGGGGACGGGGGAGAGCCAGATACGCAGTATTTT CASSLSAGDGGEPDTQYF TRBV13 . TRBJ2-3 .
TGCGCCAGCAGCCAACGGGGACAGGCTAATGAAAAACTGTTTTTT CASSQRGQANEKLFF TRBV4-3 . TRBJ1-4 TRBD1
TGCGCCAGCAGCTTGGCCGGGGGGCTGGGGACCGGGGAGCTGTTTTTT CASSLAGGLGTGELFF TRBV5-1 . TRBJ2-2 .
TGTGCCAGCAGTTACGACAGGTCCTACAGGCCCCAGCATTTT CASSYDRSYRPQHF TRBV28 . TRBJ1-5 .
TGTGCCAGCAGAAGACAGGGGGCCTCCTACGAGCAGTACTTC CASRRQGASYEQYF TRBV6-5 . TRBJ2-7 TRBD1
TGCGCCAGCAGCTTTGGCAGAGCGGAGCAGTACTTC CASSFGRAEQYF TRBV5-1 . TRBJ2-7 .
TGCGCCTCAGTTCTCCTAGCGGGGGCGAACACCGGGGAGCTGTTTTTT CASVLLAGANTGELFF TRBV5-1 . TRBJ2-2 TRBD2
TGTGCCAGCAGTTTACCCGGGACTAGCGGCACAGATACGCAGTATTTT CASSLPGTSGTDTQYF TRBV28 . TRBJ2-3 TRBD2
TGTGCCAGCAGCTTACAGGGCCCAGGGGTCAGAAATTCACCCCTCCACTTT CASSLQGPGVRNSPLHF TRBV7-3 . TRBJ1-6 .
TGCGCCAGCAGCTTGATGTCCGGGCCTGGGAGGGGCCCTAATGAAAAACTGTTTTTT CASSLMSGPGRGPNEKLFF TRBV5-1 . TRBJ1-4 .
TGCGCCAGCAGCTATGGACAGATGAACACTGAAGCTTTCTTT CASSYGQMNTEAFF TRBV5-1 . TRBJ1-1 .
TGTGCCAGCAGCAAAGCGCGAGTTCTAACTAGCGGGATCTCCTACAATGAGCAGTTCTTC CASSKARVLTSGISYNEQFF TRBV21-1 . TRBJ2-1 .
TGTGCCAGCAGCCCGACTCTTGGACTCTATATCGGGAGGGCAGAGACCCAGTACTTC CASSPTLGLYIGRAETQYF TRBV3-1/TRBV3-2 . TRBJ2-5 TRBD2
TGTGCCAGCAGCCGACAGAACGTCCGGGACACGACCTACGAGCAGTACTTC CASSRQNVRDTTYEQYF TRBV7-9 once TRBJ2-7 .
TGTGCCAGCAGTGTGGCAGGACTGACTGAAGCTTTCTTT CASSVAGLTEAFF TRBV2 . TRBJ1-1 .
TGTGCCAGCAGTCCCGGACAGGGATATATCTCCTACGAGCAGTACTTC CASSPGQGYISYEQYF TRBV6-2/TRBV6-3 . TRBJ2-7 TRBD1
TGTGCCAGCAGTGCCGGGACAGAGAACACTGAAGCTTTCTTT CASSAGTENTEAFF TRBV6-4 . TRBJ1-1 TRBD1
TGCGCCAGCAGCTTGGGGCTAGCGGGAGGGACAGATACGCAGTATTTT CASSLGLAGGTDTQYF TRBV5-1 . TRBJ2-3 TRBD2
TGTGCCAGCAGTTCGGGGGTCCGGGAGAATTCACCCCTCCACTTT CASSSGVRENSPLHF TRBV6-2/TRBV6-3 few TRBJ1-6 .
TGTGCCAGCAGTTACGCCGGTGTACAGGGGGCATATAATCCATATGGCTACACCTTC CASSYAGVQGAYNPYGYTF TRBV6-2/TRBV6-3 . TRBJ1-2 TRBD1
TGTGCCAGCAGTGCTTCATCAGGGGGCGCCTACGAGCAGTACTTC CASSASSGGAYEQYF TRBV28 . TRBJ2-7 TRBD1
TGTGCCAGCAGCCCGGACAAGGCTGGCTACACCTTC CASSPDKAGYTF TRBV7-9 once TRBJ1-2 .
TGTGCCAGCAGTGCCCTGCCAGGGAATTTCAATGAGCAGTTCTTC CASSALPGNFNEQFF TRBV27 . TRBJ2-1 .
TGCAGTGCTAGTTGGGTCCGACAGTTAAACACTGAAGCTTTCTTT CSASWVRQLNTEAFF TRBV20-1 few TRBJ1-1 .
TGTGCCAGCAGCCGGGGACAGTTGGGAGAGACCCAGTACTTC CASSRGQLGETQYF TRBV11-2 . TRBJ2-5 TRBD1
TGTGCCAGCAGCCTGACGGAGCGGGGAAGCTCCTACAATGAGCAGTTCTTC CASSLTERGSSYNEQFF TRBV9 . TRBJ2-1 TRBD2
TGTGCCAGCAGCCGTCGACAGGGACAAGGTGGCTACACCTTC CASSRRQGQGGYTF TRBV3-1/TRBV3-2 few TRBJ1-2 TRBD1
TGCAGCGTTGAAAATAGCGGTAATGAGCAGTTCTTC CSVENSGNEQFF TRBV29-1 . TRBJ2-1 .
TGCGCCAGCAGCCAAGGGGCCGGGACAGGGAATGAAAAACTGTTTTTT CASSQGAGTGNEKLFF TRBV4-1 . TRBJ1-4 TRBD1
TGTGCCAGCAGCTTAACAACAGGGAACGAGCAGTACTTC CASSLTTGNEQYF TRBV7-3 . TRBJ2-7 .